The 21 T cell receptor beta chains below were found in one sample sequenced in a study of beta chain features in type 1 diabetes. Expressed TCRB transcripts were sequenced, since all the RNA that had been isolated was reverse transcribed. The data were produced by immunoSEQ multiplex PCR, yet TCRdb's version contains in-frame clones alone and is incomplete. The sample includes hundreds of thousands of clones, 14% seen only once; the top ten take approximately 6.7%. Sequenced: central memory CD4+ T cells from blood. Receptors were obtained from a man aged 25-45 years in good health.

This chain connects TRBV6-5 to TRBJ1-5; D unclear. This CDR3 contains 12 residues. Trimming pared 5 bases from V and 6 bases from J, leaving 8 bases between. Germline lookup yields CDR1 MNHEY and CDR2 SVGAGI. CDR3 sequence reads: CASSEVIQPQHF. In DNA, the CDR3 is TGTGCCAGCAGTGAAGTGATTCAGCCCCAGCATTTT.

This sequence joins TRBV9 and TRBJ2-7, with 9 positions matching TRBD2. The CDR3 spans 15 residues. Trimming cost V 0 bases and J 2 bases; bases outside gene matches: 3. The germline CDR1 and CDR2 sequences are SGDLS and YYNGEE. For the CDR3, the DNA is TGTGCCAGCAGCGTAGAGCTAGCGGGGCCCTACGAGCAGTACTTC. It translates to CASSVELAGPYEQYF.

V usage is TRBV2 and J usage is TRBJ1-6; D is ambiguous. Germline values: CDR1 SNHLY, CDR2 FYNNEI. The CDR3 loop spans 14 amino acids. Deletions cut 6 bases from V and 7 bases from J, with 13 bases between. The CDR3 sequence is CASSPEARNSPLHF. CDR3 sequence (DNA): TGTGCCAGCAGCCCCGAAGCGCGGAATTCACCCCTCCACTTT. The full variable domain, with the rest looked up from reference TRBV2 and TRBJ1-6, is EPEVTQTPSHQVTQMGQEVILRCVPISNHLYFYWYRQILGQKVEFLVSFYNNEISEKSEIFDDQFSVERPDGSNFTLKIRSTKLEDSAMYFCASSPEARNSPLHFGNGTRLTVT.

This clone was detected a few times. V and J are TRBV4-3 and TRBJ2-2; D is unclear. Germline V gene lookup returns CDR1 LGHNA and CDR2 YSLEER. V lost 0 bases and J 5 bases, leaving 13 bases between the germline ends. This CDR3 region has 16 residues. The DNA for the CDR3 is TGCGCCAGCAGCCAAGATGCGCGACACTTAACCGGGGAGCTGTTTTTT. Its protein product is CASSQDARHLTGELFF.

This clone was counted only a few times. The V gene is TRBV5-6, the J gene TRBJ2-5, with 9 bases matching TRBD1. This CDR3 comprises 13 residues. Per germline, CDR1 SGHDT and CDR2 YYEEEE. V lost 0 bases to trimming and J lost 10 bases; unmatched junction nucleotides: 4. CDR3 amino acids: CASSLGQGVGQYF. In nucleotides, the CDR3 is TGTGCCAGCAGCTTGGGACAGGGGGTTGGCCAGTACTTC. Full variable domain (outside the CDR3, taken from reference TRBV5-6 and TRBJ2-5): DAGVTQSPTHLIKTRGQQVTLRCSPKSGHDTVSWYQQALGQGPQFIFQYYEEEERQRGNFPDRFSGHQFPNYSSELNVNALLLGDSALYLCASSLGQGVGQYFGPGTRLLVL.

The CDR3 region is CASSHAQGYEQYV. The CDR3 DNA reads TGTGCCAGCAGCCACGCCCAGGGTTACGAGCAGTACGTC. The rearrangement uses TRBV5-5 and TRBJ2-7; D may be TRBD1 (5 bases). Trimming cost V 4 bases and J 4 bases, with 12 bases left between them. There are 13 residues in the CDR3. Germline assignment: CDR1 SGHKS and CDR2 YYEKEE (reference sequence).

J is TRBJ2-1 and V is TRBV15; no clear D. The V gene's germline CDR1 is LNHNV and CDR2 YYDKDF (reference sequence). V lost 0 bases and J lost 7, with 7 bases in between. The CDR3 sequence is 13 residues long. The CDR3 sequence is CATSREVLNEQFF. For the CDR3, the DNA is TGTGCCACCAGCAGAGAAGTTTTGAATGAGCAGTTCTTC.

This rearrangement joins TRBV6-6 to TRBJ1-1; 8 nucleotides align to TRBD1. Germline values: CDR1 MNHNY, CDR2 SVGAGI (reference sequence). The V segment lost 2 bases and the J segment 6 bases; nucleotides outside the gene matches: 8. The CDR3 has 15 residues. The CDR3 nucleotides read TGTGCCAGCAGTTACCCCGGGACAGGTGGGCCTGAAGCTTTCTTT. This encodes CASSYPGTGGPEAFF.

This clone was recorded a few times. V is TRBV5-6 and J is TRBJ2-1, with D possibly being TRBD1 (5 bases). Looked up from germline, CDR1 is SGHDT and CDR2 is YYEEEE. The CDR3 sequence is 12 residues long. The ends were cut back, 3 bases at V and 10 bases at J, with 11 bases in the middle. CDR3 amino acids: CASSSPGNEQFF. In DNA, the CDR3 is TGTGCCAGCAGCTCGCCAGGGAACGAGCAGTTCTTC.

This clone was seen only a few times. The chain recombines TRBV11-3 with TRBJ2-1; 8 bases are shared with TRBD2. CDR1 SGHNT and CDR2 YENEEA come from the germline V gene. The V segment lost 5 bases and the J segment 4 bases; nucleotides outside the gene matches: 10. This CDR3 is built from 16 residues. The CDR3 DNA reads TGTGCCAGCAGCCTCTTGGCGGGGGGAAGATACAATGAGCAGTTCTTC. This encodes CASSLLAGGRYNEQFF.

This clone showed up just a few times. CDR3: CASSALTGELFF. Written as DNA, the CDR3 is TGTGCCAGCAGTGCCCTTACCGGGGAGCTGTTTTTT. V and J are TRBV2 and TRBJ2-2; D remains unclear. The ends were cut back, 4 bases at V and 5 bases at J, with 5 bases in the middle. The CDR3 loop spans 12 amino acids. The germline V gene has CDR1 SNHLY and CDR2 FYNNEI.

The genes are TRBV6-5 and TRBJ2-7, with D maybe TRBD1 (5 bases). V lost 10 bases to trimming and J lost 2 bases, with 15 bases between them. The germline V gene encodes CDR1 MNHEY and CDR2 SVGAGI. This CDR3 comprises 13 residues. The CDR3 reads CATRLTEAYEQYV. The CDR3 coding sequence is TGTGCCACTAGACTGACAGAGGCCTACGAGCAGTACGTC.

The V gene is TRBV5-1, the J gene TRBJ1-5; weak D call: TRBD1 (6 bases). Germline V CDR1 and CDR2: SGHRS, YFSETQ. The CDR3 contains 19 residues. Trimming shortened V by 0 bases and J by 6 bases, and 25 bases separated the two germline ends. CDR3 sequence reads: CASSLGAMRNQGKGQPQHF. CDR3 DNA sequence: TGCGCCAGCAGCTTGGGGGCTATGAGGAATCAGGGGAAGGGTCAGCCCCAGCATTTT.

This clone was found a few times. J is TRBJ2-5 and V is TRBV7-4; 7 nucleotides line up with TRBD1. This CDR3 is built from 16 residues. V shed 0 bases, J shed 1 base, and the junction held 5 bases outside the gene matches. Germline V gene lookup returns CDR1 SGHVT and CDR2 SQSDAQ. The DNA for the CDR3 is TGTGCCAGCAGCTTAGCGCGAGGGGGCCTCCAAGAGACCCAGTACTTC. Amino acids: CASSLARGGLQETQYF.

This clone came up a few times. J is TRBJ2-5 and V is TRBV7-6, with D perhaps TRBD2 (6 bases). The CDR3 is 14 residues long. V was pared by 3 bases and J by 4 bases, with 12 bases between. CDR1 SGHVS and CDR2 FNYEAQ come from the germline V gene. CDR3 sequence (DNA): TGTGCCAGCAGCTTGGTCGGGAGTGGAGAGACCCAGTACTTC. It is translated as CASSLVGSGETQYF.

CDR3 sequence reads: CASTQAYGYTF. CDR3 bases: TGTGCCAGCACTCAGGCCTATGGCTACACCTTC. V is TRBV6-1 and J is TRBJ1-2; no clear D. V gave up 7 bases and J gave up 4 bases, with 7 bases separating them. Looked up from germline, CDR1 is MNHNS and CDR2 is SASEGT. The CDR3 consists of 11 residues.

This clone has a handful of counts. The CDR3 reads CASTPTPQGGGYTF. As DNA, the CDR3 is TGTGCCAGCACTCCCACCCCACAGGGCGGAGGCTACACCTTC. This chain uses TRBV6-5 with TRBJ1-2; weak D call: TRBD1 (6 bases). The CDR3 runs to 14 residues. V gave up 7 bases and J gave up 8 bases, with 20 bases separating them. Germline V gene lookup returns CDR1 MNHEY and CDR2 SVGAGI.

The chain carries TRBV5-4 and TRBJ2-7; D perhaps matches TRBD1 (6 bases). With 1 base removed from V and 5 bases from J, the gap between germline ends came to 10 bases. The germline gives CDR1 SGHNT, CDR2 YYREEE (reference sequence). The CDR3 spans 13 residues. Written as DNA, the CDR3 is TGTGCCAGCAGCTTGCTGGGGGCGAACGAGCAGTACGTC. Translation: CASSLLGANEQYV.

The rearrangement uses TRBV18 and TRBJ1-3; 8 bases align to TRBD1. The CDR3 totals 16 residues. Germline-derived CDR1 and CDR2 are KGHSH and LQKENI. J lost 0 bases, V lost 2 bases, and 3 bases had no gene match. CDR3 residues: CASSPNRGVSGNTIYF. CDR3 coding DNA: TGTGCCAGCTCACCAAACAGGGGGGTCTCTGGAAACACCATATATTTT.

The V call is TRBV6-1, the J call TRBJ1-5; tentative D call: TRBD1 (6 bases). There are 14 residues in the CDR3. CDR1 and CDR2 from the germline V gene are MNHNS and SASEGT. V lost 4 bases and J 5 bases, leaving 12 bases between the germline ends. This chain's CDR3 is CASSATGRDQPQHF. The CDR3, as DNA: TGTGCCAGCAGTGCTACAGGGAGGGATCAGCCCCAGCATTTT.

This clone showed up just a few times. The chain recombines TRBV29-1 with TRBJ1-1; maybe TRBD1 (6 bases). CDR1 is SQVTM and CDR2 is ANQGSEA in the germline V gene. With 5 bases removed from V and 5 bases from J, the gap between germline ends came to 12 bases. The CDR3 totals 12 residues. The DNA for the CDR3 is TGCAGCGTTCGGGACACTCCGACTGAAGCTTTCTTT. Translating gives CSVRDTPTEAFF.